In this sample, the clone carrying this TCR beta chain turned up many times. The sample is drawn from a study of T cells after yellow fever vaccination. TCRdb processed the 5' RACE reads anew with MiXCR; each CDR3 protein has one entry. This table holds approximately 240,000 distinct CDR3 sequences, approximately 3.8% found once. CDR3 length equals 13 residues. The germline V gene has CDR1 LGHNA and CDR2 YSLEER. The V end was cut by 4 bases, the J end by 5 bases, with 11 bases between. This receptor was taken from a man between 18 and 29 years old who received the YFV17D yellow fever vaccine. The genes are TRBV4-3 and TRBJ2-5; D perhaps matches TRBD2 (5 bases). The sample consisted of PBMCs, taken 15 days after the yellow fever booster vaccination. The CDR3 DNA reads as TGCGCCAGCAGCCCCGGGGAACGGGAGACCCAGTACTTC. This sequence encodes CASSPGERETQYF.